Shown below are 8 T cell receptor beta chains from a single sample sequenced in a study of T cell repertoires in cytomegalovirus infection. TCRdb reprocessed the reads with MiXCR, giving one entry per CDR3 protein. The sample carries hundreds of thousands of distinct CDR3 sequences, roughly 9.5% recorded once. Source material: PBMCs. The source is a human donor in good health (CMV status not recorded). Some clones in this sample may be carry-over from other donors' samples.

This clonotype appeared a few times. The V and J genes are TRBV6-2 or TRBV6-3 and TRBJ2-3; no clear D. The CDR3 spans 13 residues. Germline V lookup: CDR1 MNHEY, CDR2 SVGEGT. V dropped 2 bases and J dropped 7 bases, with 10 bases sitting between them. The CDR3 region is CASSYELVNTQYF. The CDR3, as DNA: TGTGCCAGCAGTTACGAGCTAGTAAATACGCAGTATTTT.

This chain uses TRBV20-1 with TRBJ2-2; 8 bases are a match to TRBD2. The CDR3 extends over 15 amino acids. Germline assignment: CDR1 DFQATT and CDR2 SNEGSKA (reference sequence). The J segment lost 5 bases and the V segment lost 8 bases, leaving 13 bases of the junction unmatched. The CDR3 DNA reads as TGCAGTCTGAGACTGAGGTCGGGAGGGACCGGGGAGCTGTTTTTT. This gives the protein CSLRLRSGGTGELFF.

This clonotype showed up many times. The J gene is TRBJ2-4, the V gene TRBV6-1, with 10 bases matching TRBD1. CDR3 size: 21 residues. Trimming cost V 3 bases and J 0 bases; bases outside gene matches: 17. Looked up from germline, CDR1 is MNHNS and CDR2 is SASEGT. The DNA of the CDR3 is TGTGCCAGCAGTGACCCTGACAGGGGGCGCGAAGCCCTCCTAGCCAAAAACATTCAGTACTTC. Its protein product is CASSDPDRGREALLAKNIQYF.

J is TRBJ2-7 and V is TRBV4-1; D may be TRBD1 (6 bases). Trimming removed 5 bases at V and 2 bases at J, with 13 bases between. Germline V gene sequence: CDR1 MGHRA, CDR2 YSYEKL. The CDR3 totals 14 residues. CDR3 sequence (DNA): TGCGCCAGCAGCACGGACAGCGGAACCTACGAGCAGTACTTC. Amino acids: CASSTDSGTYEQYF.

The sample holds a few counts of this clonotype. The V and J genes are TRBV19 and TRBJ1-1; D is undetermined. Per the germline V gene, CDR1 is LNHDA and CDR2 is SQIVND (reference sequence). The germline V and J ends were trimmed by 2 bases and 3 bases, with 13 bases remaining between them. This CDR3 has 15 amino acids. CDR3 coding DNA: TGTGCCAGTAGTATATCGGACCGCTGGGACACTGAAGCTTTCTTT. Translating gives CASSISDRWDTEAFF. Full variable domain (missing parts from reference TRBV19 and TRBJ1-1): DGGITQSPKYLFRKEGQNVTLSCEQNLNHDAMYWYRQDPGQGLRLIYYSQIVNDFQKGDIAEGYSVSREKKESFPLTVTSAQKNPTAFYLCASSISDRWDTEAFFGQGTRLTVV.

This clonotype was observed a few times. The chain links TRBV6-2 or TRBV6-3 to TRBJ2-7; D is perhaps TRBD1 (5 bases). CDR1 is MNHEY and CDR2 is SVGEGT in the germline V gene. This CDR3 is built from 13 residues. V was cut by 5 bases and J by 2 bases, with 10 bases left in between. The CDR3, as DNA: TGTGCCAGCAGTCCGATAGGGGCCTACGAGCAGTACTTC. Its translation: CASSPIGAYEQYF.

The J gene is TRBJ1-6, the V gene TRBV12-3 or TRBV12-4; 8 nucleotides line up with TRBD1. This CDR3 region has 14 residues. After removal of 3 bases from V and 9 bases from J, the junction contained 4 bases not matched to a gene. In DNA form, the CDR3 reads TGTGCCAGCAGTTTCCAGGGGGCGGGTTCACCCCTCCACTTT. Protein sequence: CASSFQGAGSPLHF.

The chain carries TRBV19 and TRBJ2-1; weak D call: TRBD1 (6 bases). CDR3 size: 18 residues. Germline V gives CDR1 LNHDA, CDR2 SQIVND (reference sequence). V lost 0 bases and J 5 bases, leaving 20 bases between the germline ends. CDR3 sequence (DNA): TGTGCCAGTAGTATAGATCGGCCAGGGGAAACCTGGAACAATGAGCAGTTCTTC. Its translation is CASSIDRPGETWNNEQFF.